Listed below are T cell receptor beta chains from one sample, sequenced in a study of T cell responses to AZD1222 COVID-19 vaccine. The protocol was immunoSEQ multiplex PCR, while the TCRdb copy is restricted to in-frame clones and leaves out a portion. The table lists fewer than 110,000 clones, less than 90% of them singletons. This sample comprised peripheral blood, obtained on day 0 of AZD1222 vaccination. These receptors all come from an adult in good health. Each CDR3 is given with its conserved first and last residue. The D gene is left open where the match is weak. Rows give clone size only sometimes, using once, few, many, or a class for an expanded clone.

v_gene	d_gene	abundance	j_gene	CDR3nt	CDR3aa
TRBV25-1	TRBD2	NA	TRBJ2-2	TGTGCCAGCAGTGCGTTGGGCGGGGGAAACACCGGGGAGCTGTTTTTT	CASSALGGGNTGELFF
TRBV2	TRBD2	NA	TRBJ2-1	TGTGCCAGCAGTGACGGGGGGAGTCCGTGGAATGAGCAGTTCTTC	CASSDGGSPWNEQFF
TRBV12-3/TRBV12-4	NA	NA	TRBJ1-2	TGTGCCAGCAGTTTGATTAACTATGGCTACACCTTC	CASSLINYGYTF
TRBV7-6	TRBD2	NA	TRBJ2-3	TGTGCCAGCAGCTTAAGGTCTAGCGGGACGGGAGATACGCAGTATTTT	CASSLRSSGTGDTQYF
TRBV29-1	TRBD1	NA	TRBJ2-7	TGCAGCGTTGAGAGCGGGACAGGGGGCTACGAGCAGTACTTC	CSVESGTGGYEQYF
TRBV7-8	TRBD1	NA	TRBJ2-4	TGTGCCAGCAGCTTAGACAGGGGAGCGAACATTCAGTACTTC	CASSLDRGANIQYF
TRBV10-3	NA	NA	TRBJ1-2	TGTGCCATCAGTGAGGCCTTCGGGGGCTCGAACTATGGCTACACCTTC	CAISEAFGGSNYGYTF
TRBV2	NA	NA	TRBJ1-1	TGTGCCAGCAGGGGAAACAGGGCCCCCACTGAAGCTTTCTTT	CASRGNRAPTEAFF
TRBV5-1	NA	NA	TRBJ2-7	TGCGCCAGCAGCTTTTCTCACAGCCGTTACGAGCAGTACTTC	CASSFSHSRYEQYF
TRBV6-1	NA	NA	TRBJ1-1	TGTGCCAGCAGTGAAATTTCCCAAGCTTTCTTT	CASSEISQAFF
TRBV11-2	NA	NA	TRBJ2-1	TGTGCCAGCAGCTTAGACCCCCCACGGGGGAATTACAATGAGCAGTTCTTC	CASSLDPPRGNYNEQFF
TRBV5-8	NA	once	TRBJ1-3	TGTGCCAGCAGCTTGGGAGTAACCTCTGGAAACACCATATATTTT	CASSLGVTSGNTIYF
TRBV29-1	NA	NA	TRBJ1-2	TGCAGCGTGGACCAAATTTATGGCTACACCTTC	CSVDQIYGYTF
TRBV27	NA	NA	TRBJ2-7	TGTGCCAGCAGAGGACAGTCCTACGAGCAGTACTTC	CASRGQSYEQYF
TRBV5-5	NA	NA	TRBJ1-2	TGTGCCAGCAGCTTTCCTCGGGGGACCGCTAACTATGGCTACACCTTC	CASSFPRGTANYGYTF
TRBV18	NA	once	TRBJ1-1	TGTGCCAGCTCACAACAGGAGAACACTGAAGCTTTCTTT	CASSQQENTEAFF
TRBV2	NA	NA	TRBJ1-5	TGTGCCAGCAGGCGCACGATTAGCAATCAGCCCCAGCATTTT	CASRRTISNQPQHF
TRBV5-1	NA	NA	TRBJ1-1	TGCGCCAGCAGCTCATCGGGGAACACTGAAGCTTTCTTT	CASSSSGNTEAFF
TRBV30	NA	NA	TRBJ1-5	TGTGCCTGGAGTGGACAGAGCAATCAGCCCCAGCATTTT	CAWSGQSNQPQHF
TRBV6-5	TRBD2	few	TRBJ2-5	TGTGCCAGCAGGCGGGAGGGCCAAAAGACCCAGTACTTC	CASRREGQKTQYF
TRBV21-1	NA	NA	TRBJ2-1	TGTGCCAGGACTGGGACTACCCCCATTTATTGTAATGAGCAGTTCTTC	CARTGTTPIYCNEQFF
TRBV30	NA	NA	TRBJ2-7	TGTGCCTGGAGTGCGGACTACGAGCAGTACTTC	CAWSADYEQYF
TRBV15	NA	NA	TRBJ2-3	TGTGCCACCAGCCTCGGGGGAGACACAGATACGCAGTATTTT	CATSLGGDTDTQYF
TRBV10-3	NA	once	TRBJ1-5	TGTGCCATCAGCCATGAAAGAAATCAGCCCCAGCATTTT	CAISHERNQPQHF
TRBV27	NA	NA	TRBJ1-4	TGTGCCAGCAGAGGACAACAAAATGAAAAACTGTTTTTT	CASRGQQNEKLFF
TRBV5-1	TRBD1	NA	TRBJ1-4	TGCGCCAGCAGCTTGGACACTCTAACCGGGACAGGGGGAGAAAAACTGTTTTTT	CASSLDTLTGTGGEKLFF
TRBV11-2	NA	NA	TRBJ1-1	TGTGCCAGCAGTTTGTTGCTGGGCCCCGAGACTGAAGCTTTCTTT	CASSLLLGPETEAFF
TRBV6-5	TRBD1	NA	TRBJ1-1	TGTGCCAGCAGGCTAAACAGGGGCTCTGAAGCTTTCTTT	CASRLNRGSEAFF
TRBV27	NA	NA	TRBJ1-1	TGTGCCAGCAGTTTTTTTCGGGGTGGGAACACTGAAGCTTTCTTT	CASSFFRGGNTEAFF
TRBV5-1	TRBD1	NA	TRBJ1-5	TGCGCCAGCAGCTGGGGACAGAGTCCTCTCTATAGCAATCAGCCCCAGCATTTT	CASSWGQSPLYSNQPQHF
TRBV5-8	TRBD2	NA	TRBJ2-3	TGTGCCAGCAGCTTGAGTAGCGGGAGATTAACAGATACGCAGTATTTT	CASSLSSGRLTDTQYF
TRBV10-1	NA	NA	TRBJ1-1	TGCGCCAGCAGTGAGTCGGCGATTTCGGAAGCTTTCTTT	CASSESAISEAFF
TRBV7-8	NA	once	TRBJ1-4	TGTGCCAGCAGTTTCTCCATCCGAGAAAAACTGTTTTTT	CASSFSIREKLFF
TRBV5-1	NA	once	TRBJ1-6	TGCGCCAGCAGCTTTTACTTGGGCTCCCTCCACTTT	CASSFYLGSLHF
TRBV5-1	NA	NA	TRBJ2-6	TGCGCCAGCAGCAGGGACACCGTAAGTGGGGCCAACGTCCTGACTTTC	CASSRDTVSGANVLTF
TRBV6-2/TRBV6-3	TRBD1	NA	TRBJ2-7	TGTGCCAGCAGTCGACAGGGCTACGAGCAGTACTTC	CASSRQGYEQYF
TRBV5-4	NA	NA	TRBJ2-7	TGTGCCAGCAGCTTGTCAGGGCGGCGCGAGCAGTACTTC	CASSLSGRREQYF
TRBV28	NA	NA	TRBJ1-2	TGTGCCAGCAGGGCCCCTTCTAACTATGGCTACACCTTC	CASRAPSNYGYTF
TRBV29-1	TRBD1	NA	TRBJ2-3	TGCAGCGTTACAGGGGGCTCTAGCACAGATACGCAGTATTTT	CSVTGGSSTDTQYF
TRBV10-1	NA	NA	TRBJ2-2	TGCGCCAGCAGTGGACTGGCGAACACCGGGGAGCTGTTTTTT	CASSGLANTGELFF
TRBV24-1	TRBD1	NA	TRBJ2-3	TGTGCCACCAGTGACATCGGGACAGGGTGGTGGGGAACGCAGTATTTT	CATSDIGTGWWGTQYF
TRBV9	NA	NA	TRBJ1-1	TGTGCCAGCAGCTCGGGTAGTTTGAACACTGAAGCTTTCTTT	CASSSGSLNTEAFF
TRBV28	NA	once	TRBJ1-2	TGTGCCAGCAGTTTGTACCCAGGGGGCTACACCTTC	CASSLYPGGYTF
TRBV11-2	TRBD1	NA	TRBJ2-7	TGTGCCAGCAGCTCGACCCTCAACAGGGGAGACGAGCAGTACTTC	CASSSTLNRGDEQYF
TRBV11-3	TRBD1	NA	TRBJ1-1	TGTGCCAGCAGCTCCGACAGGGTAGCTTTCTTT	CASSSDRVAFF
TRBV21-1	NA	NA	TRBJ2-7	TGTGCCAGCAGCAAAATCGAGGTCACCTACGAGCAGTACTTC	CASSKIEVTYEQYF
TRBV19	TRBD2	NA	TRBJ2-1	TGTGCCAGTACCTCACTCTCAGGGCTAGCGGGACCTGAGCAGTTCTTC	CASTSLSGLAGPEQFF
TRBV5-1	TRBD2	NA	TRBJ2-1	TGCGCCAGCAGCTCCGGGACTAGTAGCTATGAGCAGTTCTTC	CASSSGTSSYEQFF
TRBV12-3/TRBV12-4	NA	NA	TRBJ1-6	TGTGCCAGCAGTTTTAACACTAATTCACCCCTCCACTTT	CASSFNTNSPLHF
TRBV18	TRBD2	NA	TRBJ2-1	TGTGCCAGCTCACCTGCTCTAGCGGGCTCCTACAATGAGCAGTTCTTC	CASSPALAGSYNEQFF
TRBV7-9	NA	NA	TRBJ2-1	TGTGCCAGCAGCTTAGGCAGTACCGAGTCGAATGAGCAGTTCTTC	CASSLGSTESNEQFF
TRBV5-1	TRBD1	NA	TRBJ2-2	TGCGCCAGCAGCTCTTCGGGACAGGGGGTTTTGAACACCGGGGAGCTGTTTTTT	CASSSSGQGVLNTGELFF
TRBV27	NA	NA	TRBJ1-5	TGTGCCAGCAGTCCGACCTTGACAGGTGGTTTGGACCAGCCCCAGCATTTT	CASSPTLTGGLDQPQHF
TRBV7-5	NA	NA	TRBJ1-1	TGTGCCAGAAGCTTAGGGGGCTCGGGAACTGAAGCTTTCTTT	CARSLGGSGTEAFF
TRBV7-9	NA	NA	TRBJ1-5	TGTGCCAGCAGCTTAGCGCCTGGGGGGGACCAGCCCCAGCATTTT	CASSLAPGGDQPQHF
TRBV5-1	NA	NA	TRBJ2-1	TGCGCCAGCAGCTTAAATGTGGGGCCCTCATCCCGGGGGCAGTTCTTC	CASSLNVGPSSRGQFF
TRBV19	NA	NA	TRBJ2-1	TGTGCCAGTAGTCTTAATTACAATGAGCAGTTCTTC	CASSLNYNEQFF
TRBV28	NA	NA	TRBJ1-4	TGTGCCAGCAGTTCCCCCCTCACTGCAGGGGTAGGAGGTAATGAAAAACTGTTTTTT	CASSSPLTAGVGGNEKLFF
TRBV12-3/TRBV12-4	NA	NA	TRBJ1-1	TGTGCCAGCCGTCACGGACCTGAAGCTTTCTTT	CASRHGPEAFF